A single sample gave rise to the 20 T cell receptor beta chains below, sequenced in a study of blood T cell repertoires in COVID-19. The data were produced by immunoSEQ multiplex PCR, yet TCRdb's version contains in-frame clones alone and is incomplete. Among some 48,000 clones listed, about 82% were seen once. The sequenced material came from peripheral blood. The receptors stem from a human donor in a cohort sampled during active COVID-19.

The rearrangement links TRBV19 to TRBJ2-1, with D perhaps TRBD2 (7 bases). The V and J ends lost 8 bases and 6 bases respectively, with 17 bases between them. The CDR3 is 14 residues long. Per germline, CDR1 LNHDA and CDR2 SQIVND (reference sequence). CDR3 sequence (DNA): TGTGCCAGTTCCTACAGGGAGGGGAGCAATGAGCAGTTCTTC. This translates into CASSYREGSNEQFF.

Regarding this clone: The sample carries other DNA sequences with the same CDR3. The J gene is TRBJ1-5, the V gene TRBV7-9; TRBD1 might be the D (5 bases). This CDR3 region has 15 residues. The germline gives CDR1 SEHNR, CDR2 FQNEAQ (reference sequence). V lost 1 base and J lost 1, with 8 bases in between. CDR3 coding DNA: TGTGCCAGCAGCTTAGTCGGGGGAAGCAATCAGCCCCAGCATTTT. Its protein is CASSLVGGSNQPQHF. The full variable domain, in which reference TRBV7-9 and TRBJ1-5 provide the parts outside the CDR3, is DTGVSQNPRHKITKRGQNVTFRCDPISEHNRLYWYRQTLGQGPEFLTYFQNEAQLEKSRLLSDRFSAERPKGSFSTLEIQRTEQGDSAMYLCASSLVGGSNQPQHFGDGTRLSIL.

The V and J genes are TRBV3-1 (or the pseudogene TRBV3-2) and TRBJ2-7; TRBD2 matches at 9 bases. This CDR3 comprises 14 residues. V gave up 6 bases and J gave up 3 bases; unmatched junction bases: 6. Germline V gives CDR1 LGHDT, CDR2 YNNKEL (reference sequence). The CDR3 nucleotides read TGTGCCAGCAGATCTAGCGGGGCTGGCTACGAGCAGTACTTC. The encoded protein is CASRSSGAGYEQYF.

The J gene is TRBJ2-6, the V gene TRBV7-2, with 9 bases lining up with TRBD1. Per the germline V gene, CDR1 is SGHTA and CDR2 is FQGNSA. CDR3 length: 18 residues. V was clipped by 3 bases and J by 1 base; unmatched bases: 7. The CDR3, as DNA: TGTGCCAGCAGCTTGAGGGACAGGGTTGCTTCTGGGGCCAACGTCCTGACTTTC. Translated, it gives CASSLRDRVASGANVLTF.

The chain employs TRBV6-5 and TRBJ2-3, with 10 bases that match TRBD2. The CDR3 loop spans 13 amino acids. J lost 4 bases, V lost 7 bases, and 2 bases had no gene match. Germline V lookup: CDR1 MNHEY, CDR2 SVGAGI. The CDR3 region is CASKAGGPDTQYF. Here the CDR3 DNA reads TGTGCCAGCAAAGCGGGGGGGCCAGATACGCAGTATTTT.

The chain has TRBV19 and TRBJ2-5; 16 positions agree with TRBD2. CDR3 length: 17 residues. From germline, CDR1 is LNHDA and CDR2 SQIVND (reference sequence). With 4 bases clipped from V and 3 bases from J, the junction kept 5 bases outside the gene matches. CDR3 in DNA: TGTGCCAGTAGTAGTGGGACTAGCGGGGGGGCCAAAGAGACCCAGTACTTC. It is translated as CASSSGTSGGAKETQYF.

The V call is TRBV25-1, the J call TRBJ2-3; TRBD1 aligns across 7 bases. CDR3 length equals 14 residues. Germline values: CDR1 MGHDK, CDR2 SYGVNS. After removal of 8 bases from V and 2 bases from J, the junction contained 7 bases not matched to a gene. DNA for the CDR3: TGTGCCAGCTCGGGACAGCTACACACAGATACGCAGTATTTT. Protein product: CASSGQLHTDTQYF.

The chain uses TRBV2 and TRBJ1-1; no clear D gene. Germline CDR1 and CDR2: SNHLY and FYNNEI. The germline V and J ends were trimmed by 4 bases and 3 bases, with 9 bases remaining between them. CDR3 length: 13 residues. For the CDR3, the DNA is TGTGCCAGCAGTGCCAGGTTCCACACTGAAGCTTTCTTT. This codes for CASSARFHTEAFF.

V gene TRBV19 combines with J gene TRBJ1-1; D remains ambiguous. Trimming shortened V by 7 bases and J by 1 base, and 4 bases separated the two germline ends. The CDR3 contains 11 residues. CDR1 and CDR2 (germline): LNHDA, SQIVND (reference sequence). In DNA form, the CDR3 reads TGTGCCAGTAACAAGAACACTGAAGCTTTCTTT. This gives the protein CASNKNTEAFF.

The chain joins TRBV5-4 to TRBJ1-2; D is unclear. Trimming took off 0 bases at V and 2 bases at J, with 8 bases between the two ends. The CDR3 covers 14 residues. The germline CDR1 and CDR2 sequences are SGHNT and YYREEE (reference sequence). CDR3 nucleotide sequence: TGTGCCAGCAGCTTGGACCTTCTAAACTATGGCTACACCTTC. Its translation: CASSLDLLNYGYTF.

The chain employs TRBV2 and TRBJ2-3; perhaps TRBD2 as D (6 bases). Germline CDR1 is SNHLY and CDR2 is FYNNEI. Trimming stripped 3 bases from V and 4 bases from J, with 14 bases between. CDR3 length: 15 amino acids. CDR3 region: CASSESRGRADTQYF. The CDR3 DNA sequence: TGTGCCAGCAGTGAGTCGCGGGGACGCGCAGATACGCAGTATTTT.

The chain employs TRBV7-9 and TRBJ2-5; 10 positions agree with TRBD2. With V trimmed by 5 bases and J by 1 base, 7 bases remained unmatched. Germline loops: CDR1 SEHNR, CDR2 FQNEAQ (reference sequence). The CDR3 consists of 16 residues. As DNA, the CDR3 is TGTGCCAGCAGCCCTCTAGCGGGGGCCCTCCAAGAGACCCAGTACTTC. Translation: CASSPLAGALQETQYF.

The V and J genes are TRBV7-6 and TRBJ1-2; weak D call: TRBD1 (5 bases). Trimming took 5 bases from V and 8 from J, leaving 27 bases between them. The CDR3 covers 17 residues. The V gene's germline CDR1 is SGHVS and CDR2 FNYEAQ. The CDR3 loop is CASSPGGGPLRGFGYTF. The CDR3 nucleotides are TGTGCCAGCAGCCCGGGGGGGGGACCTCTCCGCGGTTTCGGCTACACCTTC.

The V gene is TRBV30, the J gene TRBJ1-2; 9 positions agree with TRBD1. CDR1 and CDR2 (germline): GTSNPN, SVGIG (reference sequence). The ends lost 3 bases at V and 4 bases at J; junction bases unmatched: 15. The CDR3 loop spans 17 amino acids. Written as DNA, the CDR3 is TGTGCCTGGAGCAAGCCGATCCCGGGACAGGGTCCCTATGGCTACACCTTC. It translates to CAWSKPIPGQGPYGYTF.

J is TRBJ2-1 and V is TRBV27; 13 bases map to TRBD2. CDR3 size: 16 residues. The germline gives CDR1 MNHEY, CDR2 SMNVEV (reference sequence). J gave up 7 bases and V 3 bases, and 6 bases lay outside the gene matches. For the CDR3, the DNA is TGTGCCAGCAGTTTGATACTAGCGGGGGGGCTTAATGAGCAGTTCTTC. This sequence encodes CASSLILAGGLNEQFF.

The gene calls are TRBV5-1 and TRBJ2-7; 7 nucleotides agree with TRBD1. Per germline, CDR1 SGHRS and CDR2 YFSETQ. The CDR3 spans 17 residues. J gave up 2 bases and V 4 bases, and 15 bases lay outside the gene matches. The CDR3 is CASSPWPGGELTYEQYF. DNA of the CDR3: TGCGCCAGCAGCCCCTGGCCAGGGGGTGAACTAACCTACGAGCAGTACTTC.

The J gene is TRBJ1-1, the V gene TRBV19, with 8 bases identical to TRBD1. The CDR3 sequence is 15 residues long. V lost 8 bases, J lost 0 bases, and 8 bases stayed unmatched. The germline V gene encodes CDR1 LNHDA and CDR2 SQIVND (reference sequence). The CDR3 loop reads CASRGQGGMNTEAFF. CDR3 sequence (DNA): TGTGCCAGTCGCGGACAGGGCGGCATGAACACTGAAGCTTTCTTT.

This chain joins TRBV25-1 and TRBJ2-1, with D hard to call. The CDR3 contains 15 residues. The germline V and J ends were trimmed by 8 bases and 9 bases, with 23 bases remaining between them. Germline-derived CDR1 and CDR2 are MGHDK and SYGVNS. The CDR3 coding sequence is TGTGCCAGCCAAGCAGCAGGATCTCATAATATTGAGCAGTTCTTC. Amino acids: CASQAAGSHNIEQFF. The full variable domain, its missing parts supplied by reference TRBV25-1 and TRBJ2-1, is EADIYQTPRYLVIGTGKKITLECSQTMGHDKMYWYQQDPGMELHLIHYSYGVNSTEKGDLSSESTVSRIRTEHFPLTLESARPSHTSQYLCASQAAGSHNIEQFFGPGTRLTVL.

V is TRBV6-4 and J is TRBJ2-4; no clear D. V gave up 2 bases and J gave up 0 bases, with 14 bases separating them. Germline values: CDR1 MRHNA, CDR2 SNTAGT. The CDR3 consists of 17 residues. CDR3 sequence: CASSDVSDILAKNIQYF. CDR3 bases: TGTGCCAGCAGTGACGTTTCTGACATACTAGCCAAAAACATTCAGTACTTC.

CDR3 DNA: TGTGCCAGCAGCTTGGGTCTAGCGGGGGCCTACGAGCAGTACTTC. Protein: CASSLGLAGAYEQYF. The rearrangement joins TRBV5-4 to TRBJ2-7, with 10 bases aligning to TRBD2. Germline V CDR1 and CDR2: SGHNT, YYREEE (reference sequence). The CDR3 has 15 amino acids. The ends lost 0 bases at V and 2 bases at J; junction bases unmatched: 2. Drawing the rest from reference TRBV5-4 and TRBJ2-7, the complete variable domain is ETGVTQSPTHLIKTRGQQVTLRCSSQSGHNTVSWYQQALGQGPQFIFQYYREEENGRGNFPPRFSGLQFPNYSSELNVNALELDDSALYLCASSLGLAGAYEQYFGPGTRLTVT.